This T cell receptor (beta chain) derives from a study of T-cell reconstitution after alpha-beta-depleted transplantation in children. Broader study findings: Surviving recipient cells, namely T cells and thymic progenitors, were the source of high day-60 TCRbeta diversity in some patients. At one year after transplant, newly produced T cells mostly accounted for T-cell counts and diversity. Reportedly, only several hundred clones from non-depleted graft cells drove alpha-beta T-cell counts at about two months.

This clonotype was seen a handful of times. The target antigen is unknown. This CDR3 comprises 10 residues. From germline, CDR1 is SGHTA and CDR2 FQGNSA. V lost 7 bases and J lost 3, with 2 bases in between. The library targeted TCRbeta and was prepared with unique molecular identifiers. TCRdb re-called the PCR reads with MiXCR, one entry per CDR3 protein. This table has fewer than 550,000 distinct CDR3 sequences, about 10% appearing once. This sequence originates from a female patient between 2 and 15 years old who had a stem cell transplant for aplastic anemia, so the T cells may come from the graft donor. J is TRBJ2-3 and V is TRBV7-2; D remains ambiguous. The material sequenced was PBMCs, mostly from graft donor cells, taken 180 days after TCRalphabeta/CD19-depleted stem cell transplant. CDR3 nucleotide sequence: TGTGCCAGCACAACAGATACGCAGTATTTT. It translates to CASTTDTQYF.